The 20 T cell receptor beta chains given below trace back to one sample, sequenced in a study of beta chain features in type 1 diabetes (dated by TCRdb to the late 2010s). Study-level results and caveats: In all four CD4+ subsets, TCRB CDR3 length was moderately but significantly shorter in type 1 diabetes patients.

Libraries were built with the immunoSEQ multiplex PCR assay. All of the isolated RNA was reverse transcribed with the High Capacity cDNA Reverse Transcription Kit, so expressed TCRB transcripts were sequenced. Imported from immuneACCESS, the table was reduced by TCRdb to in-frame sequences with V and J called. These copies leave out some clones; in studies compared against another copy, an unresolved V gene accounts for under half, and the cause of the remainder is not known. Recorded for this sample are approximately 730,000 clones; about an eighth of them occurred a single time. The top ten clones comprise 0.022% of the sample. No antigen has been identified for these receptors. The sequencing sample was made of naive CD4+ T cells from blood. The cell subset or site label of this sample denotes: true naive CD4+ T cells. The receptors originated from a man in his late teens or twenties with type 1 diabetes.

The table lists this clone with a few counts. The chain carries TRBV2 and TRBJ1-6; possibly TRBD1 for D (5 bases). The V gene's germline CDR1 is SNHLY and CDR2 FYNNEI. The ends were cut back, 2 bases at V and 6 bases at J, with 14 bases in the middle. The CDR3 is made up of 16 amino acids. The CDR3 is CASSELGPGGNSPLHF. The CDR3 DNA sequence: TGTGCCAGCAGTGAACTAGGCCCTGGGGGTAATTCACCCCTCCACTTT.

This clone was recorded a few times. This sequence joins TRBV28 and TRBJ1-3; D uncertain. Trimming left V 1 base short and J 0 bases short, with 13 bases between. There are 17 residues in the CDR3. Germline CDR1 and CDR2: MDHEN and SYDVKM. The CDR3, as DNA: TGTGCCAGCAGTTTATTGCAGGCAAACCCCTCTGGAAACACCATATATTTT. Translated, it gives CASSLLQANPSGNTIYF. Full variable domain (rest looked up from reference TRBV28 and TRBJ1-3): DVKVTQSSRYLVKRTGEKVFLECVQDMDHENMFWYRQDPGLGLRLIYFSYDVKMKEKGDIPEGYSVSREKKERFSLILESASTNQTSMYLCASSLLQANPSGNTIYFGEGSWLTVV.

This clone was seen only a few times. The CDR3 bases are TGTGCCAGTAGTATAGCGGGGATATACAATGAGCAGTTCTTC. It yields the protein CASSIAGIYNEQFF. The chain has TRBV19 and TRBJ2-1; the D gene is possibly TRBD2 (5 bases). The V gene lost 1 base and the J gene lost 4 bases, with 8 bases spanning the gap. Per germline, CDR1 LNHDA and CDR2 SQIVND (reference sequence). The CDR3 runs to 14 residues. The full variable domain, in which reference TRBV19 and TRBJ2-1 provide the parts outside the CDR3, is DGGITQSPKYLFRKEGQNVTLSCEQNLNHDAMYWYRQDPGQGLRLIYYSQIVNDFQKGDIAEGYSVSREKKESFPLTVTSAQKNPTAFYLCASSIAGIYNEQFFGPGTRLTVL.

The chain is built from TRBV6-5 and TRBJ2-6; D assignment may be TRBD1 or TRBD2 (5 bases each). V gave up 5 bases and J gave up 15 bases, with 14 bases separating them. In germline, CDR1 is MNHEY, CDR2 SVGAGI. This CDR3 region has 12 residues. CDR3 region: CASSRDRTCLTF. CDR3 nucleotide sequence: TGTGCCAGCAGTAGGGACCGGACGTGCCTGACTTTC.

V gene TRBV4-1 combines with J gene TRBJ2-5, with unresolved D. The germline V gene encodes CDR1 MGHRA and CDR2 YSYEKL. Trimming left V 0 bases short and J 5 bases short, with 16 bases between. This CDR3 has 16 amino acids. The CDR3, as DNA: TGCGCCAGCAGCCAAGATCCGAAAGGGCGGCCCGAGACCCAGTACTTC. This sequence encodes CASSQDPKGRPETQYF.

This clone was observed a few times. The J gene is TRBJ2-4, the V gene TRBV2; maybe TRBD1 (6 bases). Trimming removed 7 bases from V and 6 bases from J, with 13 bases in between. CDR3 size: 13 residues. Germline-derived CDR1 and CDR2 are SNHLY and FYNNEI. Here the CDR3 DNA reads TGTGCCAGCAACAGGGCCACAACAAACATTCAGTACTTC. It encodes CASNRATTNIQYF.

For the CDR3, the DNA is TGTGCCAGCAGTTCCATCGGGGATGGCTACACCTTC. Its translation is CASSSIGDGYTF. This chain uses TRBV27 with TRBJ1-2, with D unresolved. V was cut by 4 bases and J by 6 bases, with 9 bases left in between. Per germline, CDR1 MNHEY and CDR2 SMNVEV (reference sequence). The CDR3 sequence is 12 residues long.

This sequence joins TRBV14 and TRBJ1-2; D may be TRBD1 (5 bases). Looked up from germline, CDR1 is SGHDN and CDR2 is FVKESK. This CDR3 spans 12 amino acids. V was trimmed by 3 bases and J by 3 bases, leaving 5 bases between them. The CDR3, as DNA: TGTGCCAGCAGCCAGGGGGACTATGGCTACACCTTC. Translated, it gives CASSQGDYGYTF.

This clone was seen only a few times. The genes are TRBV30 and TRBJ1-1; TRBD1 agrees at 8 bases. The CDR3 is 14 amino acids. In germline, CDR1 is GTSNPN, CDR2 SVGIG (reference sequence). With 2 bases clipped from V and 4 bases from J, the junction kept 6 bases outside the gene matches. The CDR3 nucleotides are TGTGCCTGGAGTATGGTAACAGGGGGCACTGAAGCTTTCTTT. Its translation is CAWSMVTGGTEAFF.

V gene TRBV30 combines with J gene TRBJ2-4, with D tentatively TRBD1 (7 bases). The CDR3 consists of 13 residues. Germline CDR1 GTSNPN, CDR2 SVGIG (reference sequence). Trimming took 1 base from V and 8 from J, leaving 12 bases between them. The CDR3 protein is CAWSAQGGYIQYF. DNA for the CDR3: TGTGCCTGGAGTGCTCAGGGGGGTTACATTCAGTACTTC.

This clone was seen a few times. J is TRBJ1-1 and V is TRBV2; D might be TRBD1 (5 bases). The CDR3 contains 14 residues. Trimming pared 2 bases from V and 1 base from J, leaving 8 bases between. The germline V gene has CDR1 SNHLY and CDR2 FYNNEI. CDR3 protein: CASSEQGGNTEAFF. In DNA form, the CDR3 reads TGTGCCAGCAGTGAACAGGGAGGGAACACTGAAGCTTTCTTT.

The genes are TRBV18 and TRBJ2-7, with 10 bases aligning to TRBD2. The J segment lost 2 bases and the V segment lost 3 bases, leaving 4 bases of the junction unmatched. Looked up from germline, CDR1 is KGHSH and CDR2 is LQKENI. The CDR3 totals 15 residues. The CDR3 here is CASSPGTSVTYEQYF. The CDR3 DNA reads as TGTGCCAGCTCACCGGGGACTAGCGTCACCTACGAGCAGTACTTC.

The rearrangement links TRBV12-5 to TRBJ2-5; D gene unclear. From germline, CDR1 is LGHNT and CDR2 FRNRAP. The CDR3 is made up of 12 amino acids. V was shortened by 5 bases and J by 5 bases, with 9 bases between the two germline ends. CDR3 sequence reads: CASGPNRETQYF. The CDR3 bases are TGTGCTAGTGGTCCCAACCGGGAGACCCAGTACTTC.

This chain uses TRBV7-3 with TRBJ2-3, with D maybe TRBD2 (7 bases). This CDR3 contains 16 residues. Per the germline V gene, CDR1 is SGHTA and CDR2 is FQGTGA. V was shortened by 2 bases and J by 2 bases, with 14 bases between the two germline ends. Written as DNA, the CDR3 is TGTGCCAGCAGCTTAGTCGGGGGGCCCCCCACAGATACGCAGTATTTT. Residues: CASSLVGGPPTDTQYF.

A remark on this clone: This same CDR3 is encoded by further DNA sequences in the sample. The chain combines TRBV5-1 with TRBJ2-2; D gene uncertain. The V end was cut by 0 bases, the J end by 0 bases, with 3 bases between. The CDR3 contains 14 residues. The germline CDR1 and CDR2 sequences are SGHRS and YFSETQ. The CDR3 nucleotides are TGCGCCAGCAGCTTGGTCTCGAACACCGGGGAGCTGTTTTTT. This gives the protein CASSLVSNTGELFF.

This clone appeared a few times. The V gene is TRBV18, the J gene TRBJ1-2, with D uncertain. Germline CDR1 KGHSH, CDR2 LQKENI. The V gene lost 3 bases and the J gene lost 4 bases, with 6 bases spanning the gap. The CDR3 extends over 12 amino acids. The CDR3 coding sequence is TGTGCCAGCTCACCCGACATCTATGGCTACACCTTC. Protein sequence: CASSPDIYGYTF. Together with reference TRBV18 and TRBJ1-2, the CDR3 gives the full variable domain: NAGVMQNPRHLVRRRGQEARLRCSPMKGHSHVYWYRQLPEEGLKFMVYLQKENIIDESGMPKERFSAEFPKEGPSILRIQQVVRGDSAAYFCASSPDIYGYTFGSGTRLTVV.

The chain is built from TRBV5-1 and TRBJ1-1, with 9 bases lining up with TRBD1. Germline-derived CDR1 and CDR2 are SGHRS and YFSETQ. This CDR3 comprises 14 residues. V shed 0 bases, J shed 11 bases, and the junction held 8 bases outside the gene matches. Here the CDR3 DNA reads TGCGCCAGCAGCTTGGTATCTTGGGACAGGGCGGCTTTCTTT. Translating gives CASSLVSWDRAAFF.

In DNA, the CDR3 is TGTGCCAGCAGCGTAGACAGGGGAGGGACTGAAGCTTTCTTT. Protein: CASSVDRGGTEAFF. This chain connects TRBV9 to TRBJ1-1; TRBD1 agrees at 7 bases. Germline values: CDR1 SGDLS, CDR2 YYNGEE. The CDR3 spans 14 residues. With 0 bases clipped from V and 5 bases from J, the junction kept 4 bases outside the gene matches.

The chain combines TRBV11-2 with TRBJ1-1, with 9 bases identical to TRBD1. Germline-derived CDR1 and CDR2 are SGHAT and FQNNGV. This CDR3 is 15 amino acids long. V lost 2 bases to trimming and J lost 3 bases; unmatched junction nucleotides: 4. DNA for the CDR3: TGTGCCAGCAGCTTACTTGGGACAGGGTACACTGAAGCTTTCTTT. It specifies CASSLLGTGYTEAFF.

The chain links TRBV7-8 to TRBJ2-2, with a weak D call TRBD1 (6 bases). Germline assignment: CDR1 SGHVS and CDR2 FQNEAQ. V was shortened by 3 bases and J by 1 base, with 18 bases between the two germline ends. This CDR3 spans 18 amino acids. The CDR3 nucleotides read TGTGCCAGCAGCTTGGGACGCGGCAGGGGAGAGAACACCGGGGAGCTGTTTTTT. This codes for CASSLGRGRGENTGELFF. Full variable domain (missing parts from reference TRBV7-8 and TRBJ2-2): GAGVSQSPRYKVAKRGQDVALRCDPISGHVSLFWYQQALGQGPEFLTYFQNEAQLDKSGLPSDRFFAERPEGSVSTLKIQRTQQEDSAVYLCASSLGRGRGENTGELFFGEGSRLTVL.